These 18 T cell receptor beta chains were sequenced from one sample in a study of T cells in Graves' hyperthyroidism and ophthalmopathy. Researchers amplified the TCR beta CDR3 regions from RNA transcripts. Using the HTBI primer set, a first-round RT-PCR was run on the TCR CDR3. TCRdb ran MiXCR on the multiplex PCR reads and lists one entry per CDR3 protein. The table records fewer than 700,000 distinct CDR3 sequences, 15% to 20% of them present only once. The sample taken for sequencing was blood. These receptors all come from a woman aged 25 to 39 with Graves' hyperthyroidism.

V usage is TRBV18 and J usage is TRBJ1-4; D might be TRBD1 (5 bases). The V gene lost 0 bases and the J gene lost 1 base, with 9 bases spanning the gap. This CDR3 is 16 amino acids long. Per germline, CDR1 KGHSH and CDR2 LQKENI. CDR3 DNA sequence: TGTGCCAGCTCACCACCGACGGGGCTAACTAATGAAAAACTGTTTTTT. Its translation is CASSPPTGLTNEKLFF.

This clonotype appeared many times. This sequence joins TRBV2 and TRBJ2-5, with D possibly matching TRBD1 (7 bases). CDR1 is SNHLY, CDR2 FYNNEI, per germline. CDR3 length: 17 residues. The V end was cut by 4 bases, the J end by 1 base, with 19 bases between. The CDR3 loop reads CASSAGFFQGGQETQYF. Here the CDR3 DNA reads TGTGCCAGCAGTGCAGGCTTTTTCCAGGGGGGCCAAGAGACCCAGTACTTC.

The chain links TRBV29-1 to TRBJ2-1, with 8 bases identical to TRBD2. The CDR3 has 15 amino acids. The J segment lost 1 base and the V segment lost 6 bases, leaving 8 bases of the junction unmatched. Germline V gene lookup returns CDR1 SQVTM and CDR2 ANQGSEA. The CDR3 bases are TGCAGCGTCGTTACTAGCGGCGGTTCCTACAATGAGCAGTTCTTC. Protein: CSVVTSGGSYNEQFF.

This clonotype was recorded many times. This chain connects TRBV11-2 to TRBJ2-7, with TRBD2 matching over 11 bases. The germline V gene encodes CDR1 SGHAT and CDR2 FQNNGV. J gave up 3 bases and V 5 bases, and 9 bases lay outside the gene matches. CDR3 length: 16 residues. CDR3: CASSRTSGRRYYEQYF. The CDR3 nucleotides are TGTGCCAGCAGCAGAACTAGCGGGAGACGGTACTACGAGCAGTACTTC.

This clonotype occurred many times. This chain connects TRBV11-2 to TRBJ2-7; 9 bases line up with TRBD2. The CDR3 is made up of 16 amino acids. CDR1 SGHAT and CDR2 FQNNGV come from the germline V gene. Germline trimming cut 5 bases from V and 2 bases from J; bases unmatched to any gene: 10. The CDR3, as DNA: TGTGCCAGCAGCCTCCAGGCTAGCGGGACCGCCTACGAGCAGTACTTC. The encoded protein is CASSLQASGTAYEQYF. Complete variable domain (other parts from reference TRBV11-2 and TRBJ2-7): EAGVAQSPRYKIIEKRQSVAFWCNPISGHATLYWYQQILGQGPKLLIQFQNNGVVDDSQLPKDRFSAERLKGVDSTLKIQPAKLEDSAVYLCASSLQASGTAYEQYFGPGTRLTVT.

As regards this clonotype: A clone one base away is much larger, so this may be a read error. The genes are TRBV6-2 or TRBV6-3 and TRBJ2-7; D not resolved. Trimming shortened V by 8 bases and J by 2 bases, and 13 bases separated the two germline ends. Germline lookup yields CDR1 MNHEY and CDR2 SVGEGT. The CDR3 has 13 amino acids. CDR3 nucleotide sequence: TGTGCCAGCTGTAATCAGGCGGCCTACGAGCAGTACTTC. It is translated as CASCNQAAYEQYF.

This clonotype was detected ten times or more. V gene TRBV5-1 combines with J gene TRBJ2-1; weak D call: TRBD2 (8 bases). V lost 0 bases and J lost 5, with 12 bases in between. Germline values: CDR1 SGHRS, CDR2 YFSETQ. The CDR3 is 15 amino acids. The CDR3 protein is CASSLAGGGHNEQFF. The CDR3 region has the DNA TGCGCCAGCAGCTTGGCGGGAGGGGGCCACAATGAGCAGTTCTTC.

This clonotype was counted many times. The V call is TRBV6-4, the J call TRBJ2-7; 7 bases align to TRBD1. V was clipped by 9 bases and J by 3 bases; unmatched bases: 8. The germline V gene has CDR1 MRHNA and CDR2 SNTAGT. The CDR3 covers 13 residues. CDR3 nucleotides: TGTGCCAGACCCCAGGGGGACCACTACGAGCAGTACTTC. Its translation: CARPQGDHYEQYF.

This chain uses TRBV7-9 with TRBJ1-3, with a weak D call TRBD1 (6 bases). V dropped 0 bases and J dropped 2 bases, with 14 bases sitting between them. This CDR3 region has 17 residues. CDR1 is SEHNR and CDR2 is FQNEAQ in the germline V gene (reference sequence). CDR3 sequence (DNA): TGTGCCAGCAGCTTAGCTCGAACAGGGCGAACTGGAAACACCATATATTTT. This encodes CASSLARTGRTGNTIYF.

This clonotype was counted a few times. V usage is TRBV7-2 and J usage is TRBJ2-6; 10 bases are shared with TRBD1. The CDR3 has 16 amino acids. Trimming took 5 bases from V and 3 from J; bases not matched to a gene: 4. Germline V CDR1 and CDR2: SGHTA, FQGNSA. CDR3 bases: TGTGCCAGCAGCAAGCGGACAGGGGGTGGGGCCAACGTCCTGACTTTC. It translates to CASSKRTGGGANVLTF.

The chain links TRBV12-5 to TRBJ2-1; TRBD2 aligns across 13 bases. V lost 6 bases to trimming and J lost 4 bases; unmatched junction nucleotides: 18. The CDR3 extends over 20 amino acids. The germline V gene encodes CDR1 LGHNT and CDR2 FRNRAP. CDR3 region: CASGALRGRLAGGPYNEQFF. In DNA, the CDR3 is TGTGCTAGTGGGGCCCTAAGGGGCAGACTAGCGGGAGGCCCTTACAATGAGCAGTTCTTC.

This clonotype was counted ten times or more. The chain couples TRBV6-1 to TRBJ1-2, with D hard to call. Germline CDR1 and CDR2: MNHNS and SASEGT. Trimming stripped 7 bases from V and 0 bases from J, with 6 bases between. The CDR3 spans 12 residues. In DNA, the CDR3 is TGTGCCAGCACAGCCGCTAACTATGGCTACACCTTC. This translates into CASTAANYGYTF.

This chain uses TRBV6-6 with TRBJ2-3; D gene ambiguous. The CDR3 is 15 residues long. The germline CDR1 and CDR2 sequences are MNHNY and SVGAGI (reference sequence). V lost 2 bases, J lost 0 bases, and 9 bases lay in between. CDR3 DNA sequence: TGTGCCAGCAGTTACGCACAGTCTAGCACAGATACGCAGTATTTT. Amino acid sequence: CASSYAQSSTDTQYF.

This clonotype was picked up many times. The DNA for the CDR3 is TGTGCCACCAGCAGACCCGGGACTAGCGGGTCGAATGAGCAGTTCTTC. Translating gives CATSRPGTSGSNEQFF. The rearrangement joins TRBV15 to TRBJ2-1; 12 nucleotides match TRBD2. The junction had 6 bases not matched to a gene; V was cut back by 2 bases and J by 7 bases. This CDR3 has 16 residues. CDR1 is LNHNV, CDR2 YYDKDF, per germline (reference sequence).

This clonotype was detected many times. The rearrangement links TRBV11-3 to TRBJ2-1; TRBD2 agrees at 10 bases. CDR1 SGHNT and CDR2 YENEEA come from the germline V gene. CDR3 length: 14 residues. V shed 5 bases and J 6 bases; nucleotides not matched to a gene: 4. The CDR3 loop reads CASSQTSGPNEQFF. The CDR3 DNA sequence: TGTGCCAGCAGCCAGACTAGCGGGCCCAATGAGCAGTTCTTC.

The table lists this clonotype with many counts. The chain employs TRBV2 and TRBJ2-7; 8 positions agree with TRBD2. Germline V gene data show CDR1 as SNHLY and CDR2 as FYNNEI. There are 14 residues in the CDR3. V lost 7 bases to trimming and J lost 3 bases; unmatched junction nucleotides: 8. CDR3 in DNA: TGTGCCAGCATTTTAAGGACTAGCCTCTACGAGCAGTACTTC. Encoded protein: CASILRTSLYEQYF.

This clonotype was found many times. V gene TRBV12-3 or TRBV12-4 combines with J gene TRBJ2-3, with 7 bases identical to TRBD2. After removal of 7 bases from V and 8 bases from J, the junction contained 3 bases not matched to a gene. CDR3 length equals 11 residues. The CDR3 DNA is TGTGCCAGCACCACGGGGGGTACGCAGTATTTT. This translates into CASTTGGTQYF.

The chain couples TRBV11-1 to TRBJ2-5; tentatively, D is TRBD1 (6 bases). The CDR3 loop spans 14 amino acids. Germline V gives CDR1 SGHAT, CDR2 FQDESV (reference sequence). Trimming stripped 5 bases from V and 5 bases from J, with 15 bases between. CDR3 in DNA: TGTGCCAGCAGCCCCTACAGGGTATACGAGACCCAGTACTTC. Its protein is CASSPYRVYETQYF.